These T cell receptor beta chains were read from a single sample in a study of naive and memory T cell subsets. MiXCR, applied by TCRdb to the UMI-ligation and nested PCR reads, yields one record per CDR3 protein. In the table there are 150,000 or so distinct CDR3 sequences, roughly 23% of which are singletons. Sequencing was performed on naive CD4+ T cells from blood. All receptors derive from a human donor in good health. CDR3s include the opening cysteine and the closing phenylalanine or tryptophan. D genes are given only for firm matches. Clone size, where shown, is once, few, many, or a class for clones that have expanded.

>.|TRBJ2-1|TRBV5-1|16|.
CASRRGGTSSYNEQFF
TGCGCCAGCAGAAGGGGAGGCACGAGCTCCTACAATGAGCAGTTCTTC
>TRBD2|TRBJ2-7|TRBV20-1|15|few
CSARSASGRRHEQYF
TGCAGTGCTAGATCGGCTAGCGGGAGACGTCACGAGCAGTACTTC
>.|TRBJ2-1|TRBV14|16|.
CASSLSGIASYNEQFF
TGTGCCAGCAGCCTCTCAGGGATCGCCTCCTACAATGAGCAGTTCTTC
>TRBD1|TRBJ2-7|TRBV19|14|.
CASSIQGQGYEQYF
TGTGCCAGTAGTATCCAGGGACAGGGGTACGAGCAGTACTTC
>TRBD2|TRBJ2-7|TRBV20-1|14|.
CSAGILAGVDEQYF
TGCAGTGCTGGAATTCTAGCGGGAGTTGACGAGCAGTACTTC
>.|TRBJ2-1|TRBV6-2/TRBV6-3|16|many
CASRPTGKRSYNEQFF
TGTGCCAGCAGGCCTACTGGCAAGCGCTCCTACAATGAGCAGTTCTTC
>TRBD2|TRBJ2-7|TRBV7-2|16|many
CASSLLRTSGDYEQYF
TGTGCCAGCAGCTTGCTCCGGACTAGCGGGGACTACGAGCAGTACTTC
>TRBD1|TRBJ1-2|TRBV2|15|few
CASSEEGGVDYGYTF
TGTGCCAGCAGTGAAGAAGGGGGCGTAGACTATGGCTACACCTTC
>.|TRBJ2-3|TRBV29-1|12|.
CSAGDSTDTQYF
TGCAGTGCCGGGGACAGCACAGATACGCAGTATTTT
>.|TRBJ1-5|TRBV12-3/TRBV12-4|15|.
CASSIGIVVDQPQHF
TGTGCCAGCAGTATCGGGATCGTCGTCGATCAGCCCCAGCATTTT
>.|TRBJ1-4|TRBV29-1|12|few
CSASLPNEKLFF
TGCAGCGCAAGCCTGCCTAATGAAAAACTGTTTTTT
>TRBD2|TRBJ2-5|TRBV11-2|14|.
CASSLVAGGETQYF
TGTGCCAGCAGCTTAGTAGCGGGAGGGGAGACCCAGTACTTC
>TRBD1|TRBJ1-5|TRBV20-1|17|.
CSALGTGGRYSNQPQHF
TGCAGTGCGCTCGGGACAGGGGGCCGATATAGCAATCAGCCCCAGCATTTT
>.|TRBJ1-1|TRBV28|12|.
CASSDRQVFDFF
TGTGCCAGCAGTGATCGACAGGTCTTTGATTTCTTT
>.|TRBJ1-5|TRBV12-5|14|.
CASGLTGTHPPQHF
TGTGCTAGTGGTTTAACCGGGACCCACCCGCCCCAGCATTTT
>.|TRBJ2-1|TRBV20-1|11|.
CSADQGRRQFF
TGCAGTGCTGATCAGGGGCGGCGGCAGTTCTTC
>TRBD1|TRBJ1-5|TRBV7-2|15|.
CASSRDSLSNQPQHF
TGTGCCAGCAGCCGGGACAGCCTTAGCAATCAGCCCCAGCATTTT
>.|TRBJ2-7|TRBV20-1|13|.
CSARDGGSYEQYF
TGCAGTGCTAGGGACGGAGGATCCTACGAGCAGTACTTC
>.|TRBJ1-2|TRBV29-1|10|.
CSVKDRGYTF
TGCAGCGTTAAAGATCGTGGCTACACCTTC
>.|TRBJ2-1|TRBV5-1|14|few
CASSFRTALDEQFF
TGCGCCAGCAGCTTTCGGACAGCCTTGGATGAGCAGTTCTTC
>.|TRBJ2-7|TRBV7-9|14|few
CASSLGTKNYEQYF
TGTGCCAGCAGCTTAGGGACAAAGAACTACGAGCAGTACTTC
>.|TRBJ2-1|TRBV7-2|14|few
CASGSGSAYNEQFF
TGTGCCAGCGGATCGGGGAGCGCGTACAATGAGCAGTTCTTC
>TRBD1|TRBJ1-1|TRBV7-3|15|few
CASSKTGFPSTEAFF
TGTGCCAGCAGCAAGACAGGGTTCCCCAGCACTGAAGCTTTCTTT
>.|TRBJ2-7|TRBV29-1|15|many
CSVEGGADGSYEQYF
TGCAGCGTTGAGGGCGGGGCAGATGGATCCTACGAGCAGTACTTC
>TRBD1|TRBJ2-2|TRBV5-1|14|.
CASSVGQPTGELFF
TGCGCCAGCAGCGTGGGACAGCCCACCGGGGAGCTGTTTTTT
>.|TRBJ2-5|TRBV28|14|many
CASSEATGTETQYF
TGTGCCAGCAGTGAAGCAACAGGTACAGAGACCCAGTACTTC
>TRBD2|TRBJ2-3|TRBV5-1|15|.
CASSPSSGGGNTQYF
TGCGCCAGCAGCCCTTCTAGCGGGGGGGGAAATACGCAGTATTTT
>.|TRBJ2-6|TRBV6-5|20|few
CASSYGVGGRSSSGANVLTF
TGTGCCAGCAGTTACGGGGTCGGGGGGCGATCATCCTCTGGGGCCAACGTCCTGACTTTC
>.|TRBJ1-2|TRBV13|14|once
CASSPRDSPLGYTF
TGTGCCAGCAGCCCACGGGACTCACCTCTTGGCTACACCTTC
>TRBD2|TRBJ2-3|TRBV5-1|17|.
CASSLFPAGRGTDTQYF
TGCGCCAGCAGCCTCTTCCCAGCGGGGCGCGGCACAGATACGCAGTATTTT
>TRBD1|TRBJ2-1|TRBV15|18|.
CATRKDLGDRGYHNEQFF
TGTGCCACCAGAAAAGATCTAGGAGACAGGGGGTACCACAATGAGCAGTTCTTC
>TRBD1|TRBJ2-7|TRBV28|16|.
CASTHSPDRGSYEQYF
TGTGCCAGCACTCACAGTCCCGACAGGGGGTCCTACGAGCAGTACTTC
>.|TRBJ2-5|TRBV20-1|12|.
CSASGQRETQYF
TGCAGTGCTAGCGGCCAAAGGGAGACCCAGTACTTC
>.|TRBJ2-4|TRBV4-3|17|few
CASSQDLPRSAKNIQYF
TGCGCCAGCAGCCAAGATCTTCCAAGGTCAGCCAAAAACATTCAGTACTTC
>.|TRBJ1-5|TRBV12-3/TRBV12-4|15|few
CASKRGLNGNQPQHF
TGTGCCAGCAAAAGGGGCCTGAATGGCAATCAGCCCCAGCATTTT
>.|TRBJ2-5|TRBV7-2|15|many
CASSLRRKGGETQYF
TGTGCCAGCAGCTTGAGGAGAAAAGGCGGGGAGACCCAGTACTTC
>.|TRBJ2-7|TRBV7-2|12|.
CASSSDLREQYF
TGTGCCAGCAGCTCGGACTTGAGGGAGCAGTACTTC
>TRBD2|TRBJ2-7|TRBV18|14|.
CASSTKRDSYEQYF
TGTGCCAGCTCAACTAAGCGGGACTCCTACGAGCAGTACTTC
>TRBD2|TRBJ2-1|TRBV6-1|13|.
CVAREAIYNEQFF
TGTGTCGCACGGGAGGCGATTTACAATGAGCAGTTCTTC
>TRBD2|TRBJ2-7|TRBV28|16|few
CASSSFSGNMAYEQYF
TGTGCCAGCAGTTCCTTTAGCGGGAACATGGCCTACGAGCAGTACTTC
>TRBD2|TRBJ2-3|TRBV5-1|18|.
CASSKQAGTSGHTDTQYF
TGCGCCAGCAGCAAACAAGCCGGGACTAGCGGGCACACAGATACGCAGTATTTT